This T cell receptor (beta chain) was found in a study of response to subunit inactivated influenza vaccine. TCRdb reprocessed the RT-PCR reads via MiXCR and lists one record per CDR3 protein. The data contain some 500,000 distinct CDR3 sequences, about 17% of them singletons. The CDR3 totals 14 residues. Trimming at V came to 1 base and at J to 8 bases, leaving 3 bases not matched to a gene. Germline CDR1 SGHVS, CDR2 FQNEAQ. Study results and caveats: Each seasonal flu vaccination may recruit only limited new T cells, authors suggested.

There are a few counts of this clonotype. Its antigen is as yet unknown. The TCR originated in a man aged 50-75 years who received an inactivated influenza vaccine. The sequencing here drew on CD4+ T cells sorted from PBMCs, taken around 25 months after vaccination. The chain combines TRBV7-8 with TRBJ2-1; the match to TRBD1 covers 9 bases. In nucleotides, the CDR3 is TGTGCCAGCAGCTTAGTACAGGGGGCCCATGAGCAGTTCTTC. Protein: CASSLVQGAHEQFF.